These 20 T cell receptor beta chains were sequenced from one sample in a study of blood T cell repertoires in COVID-19. The table came from immunoSEQ multiplex PCR; TCRdb's copy has only in-frame clones and leaves some out. The repertoire has a few hundred thousand clones, more than 80% of them found once; the top ten carry over 2%. The material sequenced was PBMCs or T cells enriched from blood (not recorded which). The receptors were gathered from a woman younger than 30 who had recovered from COVID-19.

The V gene is TRBV28, the J gene TRBJ1-5; TRBD1 agrees at 8 bases. Looked up from germline, CDR1 is MDHEN and CDR2 is SYDVKM. The CDR3 is 17 amino acids. J gave up 0 bases and V 3 bases, and 7 bases lay outside the gene matches. CDR3 amino acids: CASSFKTGAYSNQPQHF. The CDR3 DNA sequence: TGTGCCAGCAGTTTCAAGACAGGGGCATATAGCAATCAGCCCCAGCATTTT.

This clone turned up a few times. The chain links TRBV4-2 to TRBJ1-2, with D possibly matching TRBD1 (6 bases). The CDR3 totals 17 residues. CDR1 is LGHNA, CDR2 YNFKEQ, per germline. The V gene lost 0 bases and the J gene lost 8 bases, with 22 bases spanning the gap. The CDR3: CASSQDWAGDRALGYTF. CDR3 in DNA: TGTGCCAGCAGCCAAGATTGGGCAGGGGATCGAGCATTAGGCTACACCTTC.

This clone was counted once. The chain couples TRBV28 to TRBJ1-4; no clear D gene. This CDR3 spans 12 amino acids. V was clipped by 6 bases and J by 3 bases, with 5 bases between them. The V gene's germline CDR1 is MDHEN and CDR2 SYDVKM. CDR3 amino acids: CASSLSNEKLFF. The DNA of the CDR3 is TGTGCCAGCAGCCTTTCTAATGAAAAACTGTTTTTT.

The J gene is TRBJ2-1, the V gene TRBV7-3, with TRBD2 matching 10 bases. The V segment lost 5 bases and the J segment 4 bases; nucleotides outside the gene matches: 2. The CDR3 is 14 residues long. CDR1 SGHTA and CDR2 FQGTGA come from the germline V gene. The CDR3 DNA follows: TGTGCCAGCAGCGCTAGCGGGGGTTACAATGAGCAGTTCTTC. Translation gives CASSASGGYNEQFF. The full variable domain, rest sourced from reference TRBV7-3 and TRBJ2-1, is GAGVSQTPSNKVTEKGKYVELRCDPISGHTALYWYRQSLGQGPEFLIYFQGTGAADDSGLPNDRFFAVRPEGSVSTLKIQRTERGDSAVYLCASSASGGYNEQFFGPGTRLTVL.

The V and J genes are TRBV5-1 and TRBJ1-1; D is possibly TRBD1 (5 bases). CDR1 is SGHRS and CDR2 is YFSETQ in the germline V gene. This CDR3 spans 15 amino acids. With 0 bases removed from V and 0 bases from J, the gap between germline ends came to 9 bases. CDR3 in DNA: TGCGCCAGCAGCTTGGGACAGATGATGAACACTGAAGCTTTCTTT. Translating it yields CASSLGQMMNTEAFF.

The gene calls are TRBV24-1 and TRBJ2-3, with D tentatively TRBD2 (5 bases). This CDR3 region has 18 residues. Trimming took off 4 bases at V and 3 bases at J, with 22 bases between the two ends. CDR1 and CDR2 (germline): KGHDR, SFDVKD. CDR3 sequence (DNA): TGTGCCACCAGTGACCGTCTCGGGGATCATGCTCAAACAGATACGCAGTATTTT. Encoded protein: CATSDRLGDHAQTDTQYF.

The chain recombines TRBV19 with TRBJ2-1; TRBD1 aligns across 9 bases. The CDR3 spans 14 residues. The V and J ends lost 7 bases and 7 bases, in that order; junction bases with no gene match: 8. CDR1 and CDR2 from the germline V gene are LNHDA and SQIVND (reference sequence). CDR3 DNA sequence: TGTGCCAGTATGGAGACAGGGGGTATGAATGAGCAGTTCTTC. Protein product: CASMETGGMNEQFF.

V gene TRBV7-3 combines with J gene TRBJ2-5, with 7 bases aligning to TRBD1. J gave up 5 bases and V 5 bases, and 11 bases lay outside the gene matches. This CDR3 has 15 residues. Per the germline V gene, CDR1 is SGHTA and CDR2 is FQGTGA. The CDR3 region is CASSRETGRLETQYF. For the CDR3, the DNA is TGTGCCAGCAGCAGGGAGACAGGGAGATTGGAGACCCAGTACTTC.

The J gene is TRBJ1-6, the V gene TRBV6-4, with 9 positions matching TRBD1. The germline gives CDR1 MRHNA, CDR2 SNTAGT. V shed 6 bases, J shed 0 bases, and the junction held 6 bases outside the gene matches. The CDR3 consists of 17 residues. The CDR3 spells CASRGGQGHSYNSPLHF. Written as DNA, the CDR3 is TGTGCCAGCAGAGGTGGACAGGGGCACTCCTATAATTCACCCCTCCACTTT.

Comment on this clone: Other DNA sequences of this sample code for an identical CDR3. In nucleotides, the CDR3 is TGTGCCAGCCGGACAGGGCTTAACACTGAAGCTTTCTTT. Its protein is CASRTGLNTEAFF. The chain joins TRBV28 to TRBJ1-1; TRBD1 agrees at 8 bases. CDR3 size: 13 residues. V dropped 8 bases and J dropped 2; count of bases not matched to a gene: 4. CDR1 and CDR2 (germline): MDHEN, SYDVKM.

The V and J genes are TRBV7-6 and TRBJ2-2; possible D gene TRBD1, 5 bases. Looked up from germline, CDR1 is SGHVS and CDR2 is FNYEAQ. CDR3 size: 17 residues. Trimming removed 1 base from V and 5 bases from J, with 17 bases in between. This CDR3 is CASSLEGWSTVTGELFF. CDR3 nucleotides: TGTGCCAGCAGCTTAGAGGGGTGGAGCACAGTTACCGGGGAGCTGTTTTTT.

The rearrangement joins TRBV7-6 to TRBJ2-1; 11 bases are a match to TRBD2. V shed 2 bases, J shed 1 base, and the junction held 1 base outside the gene matches. The germline V gene encodes CDR1 SGHVS and CDR2 FNYEAQ. The CDR3 extends over 16 amino acids. The DNA for the CDR3 is TGTGCCAGCAGCTTACTAGCGGGGGGTTCCTACAATGAGCAGTTCTTC. Its translation is CASSLLAGGSYNEQFF. Looking up the rest from reference TRBV7-6 and TRBJ2-1 gives the full variable domain: GAGVSQSPRYKVTKRGQDVALRCDPISGHVSLYWYRQALGQGPEFLTYFNYEAQQDKSGLPNDRFSAERPEGSISTLTIQRTEQRDSAMYRCASSLLAGGSYNEQFFGPGTRLTVL.

The chain carries TRBV29-1 and TRBJ2-2, with TRBD2 matching 8 bases. The trim removed 7 bases at V and 2 bases at J, leaving 12 bases unmatched. Germline loops: CDR1 SQVTM, CDR2 ANQGSEA. The CDR3 runs 16 residues. This CDR3 is CSAEGLRGANTGELFF. The CDR3 DNA reads TGCAGCGCCGAGGGGTTGCGGGGGGCAAACACCGGGGAGCTGTTTTTT.

This clone was found once. The chain combines TRBV20-1 with TRBJ2-2; 10 nucleotides line up with TRBD2. There are 15 residues in the CDR3. The trim removed 3 bases at V and 1 base at J, leaving 2 bases unmatched. Germline CDR1 DFQATT, CDR2 SNEGSKA (reference sequence). The CDR3 is CSASRLAGNTGELFF. In nucleotides, the CDR3 is TGCAGTGCTAGTCGACTAGCGGGGAACACCGGGGAGCTGTTTTTT.

CDR3 coding DNA: TGTGCCAGCAGCTTCCGAGGGCGCGGTAGCAATCAGCCCCAGCATTTT. Translation: CASSFRGRGSNQPQHF. The chain recombines TRBV5-6 with TRBJ1-5, with D hard to call. Germline V gives CDR1 SGHDT, CDR2 YYEEEE. CDR3 length equals 16 residues. Trimming took off 2 bases at V and 0 bases at J, with 12 bases between the two ends.

The chain joins TRBV2 to TRBJ1-5, with 7 bases aligning to TRBD1. The ends lost 7 bases at V and 6 bases at J; junction bases unmatched: 12. The CDR3 loop spans 15 amino acids. Germline V gene sequence: CDR1 SNHLY, CDR2 FYNNEI. The CDR3 loop is CASTIGDSLLQPQHF. CDR3 bases: TGTGCCAGCACCATAGGGGACAGTCTGCTTCAGCCCCAGCATTTT. Full variable domain (missing parts from reference TRBV2 and TRBJ1-5): EPEVTQTPSHQVTQMGQEVILRCVPISNHLYFYWYRQILGQKVEFLVSFYNNEISEKSEIFDDQFSVERPDGSNFTLKIRSTKLEDSAMYFCASTIGDSLLQPQHFGDGTRLSIL.

V and J are TRBV19 and TRBJ2-7; no firm D call. CDR1 is LNHDA, CDR2 SQIVND, per germline (reference sequence). With 1 base removed from V and 0 bases from J, the gap between germline ends came to 10 bases. The CDR3 is made up of 15 amino acids. In DNA form, the CDR3 reads TGTGCCAGTAGTATAGGAGGCTTGACCTCCTACGAGCAGTACTTC. Its translation: CASSIGGLTSYEQYF.

V gene TRBV3-1 (or the pseudogene TRBV3-2) combines with J gene TRBJ1-2; 9 bases map to TRBD1. CDR1 and CDR2 (germline): LGHDT, YNNKEL (reference sequence). The CDR3 extends over 13 amino acids. V shed 4 bases and J 4 bases; nucleotides not matched to a gene: 1. The CDR3 nucleotides read TGTGCCAGCAGCCCGACAGGGGGCTATGGCTACACCTTC. Its translation: CASSPTGGYGYTF.

The gene calls are TRBV9 and TRBJ2-2; D is perhaps TRBD2 (6 bases). The CDR3 contains 16 residues. Germline V CDR1 and CDR2: SGDLS, YYNGEE. V dropped 2 bases and J dropped 0 bases, with 11 bases sitting between them. The CDR3 region has the DNA TGTGCCAGCAGCGTCAGCGGGTTTGCGAACACCGGGGAGCTGTTTTTT. Its protein is CASSVSGFANTGELFF.

The sample holds one count of this clone. The chain uses TRBV7-3 and TRBJ2-1, with 11 bases fitting TRBD1. Losses at the gene ends were 2 bases for V and 6 bases for J; bases not matched to a gene: 0. Germline CDR1 is SGHTA and CDR2 is FQGTGA. CDR3 length equals 14 residues. In DNA form, the CDR3 reads TGTGCCAGCAGCTTAGGGACAGGGGGCAATGAGCAGTTCTTC. The encoded protein is CASSLGTGGNEQFF.